The next 20 T cell receptor beta chains were all read from a single sample in a study of T-cell memory formation after mild COVID-19. TCRdb analysed the 5' RACE reads with MiXCR anew, one entry per CDR3 protein. The table includes around 450,000 distinct CDR3 sequences, approximately 24% detected once. The sample taken for sequencing was PBMCs or a T cell subset sorted from them (not recorded which). These receptors came from an adult woman who had mild COVID-19 (a few samples of this study predate the infection). Cell type and time point are not known.

The gene calls are TRBV5-1 and TRBJ1-2; D gene unclear. V dropped 0 bases and J dropped 6 bases, with 9 bases sitting between them. The germline CDR1 and CDR2 sequences are SGHRS and YFSETQ. The CDR3 runs 13 residues. The DNA for the CDR3 is TGCGCCAGCAGCTTGGTGGAAGAGAATGGCTACACCTTC. It specifies CASSLVEENGYTF.

This clonotype was seen more than once but under ten times. The chain recombines TRBV7-2 with TRBJ1-3, with TRBD1 matching 8 bases. This CDR3 is 13 amino acids long. The V segment lost 5 bases and the J segment 6 bases; nucleotides outside the gene matches: 3. Per the germline V gene, CDR1 is SGHTA and CDR2 is FQGNSA. CDR3 sequence reads: CASSPDRVNTIYF. The CDR3 nucleotides are TGTGCCAGCAGCCCGGACAGGGTAAACACCATATATTTT. The full variable domain, rest sourced from reference TRBV7-2 and TRBJ1-3, is GAGVSQSPSNKVTEKGKDVELRCDPISGHTALYWYRQSLGQGLEFLIYFQGNSAPDKSGLPSDRFSAERTGGSVSTLTIQRTQQEDSAVYLCASSPDRVNTIYFGEGSWLTVV.

The chain combines TRBV12-3 or TRBV12-4 with TRBJ2-2; D gene uncertain. This CDR3 is 16 amino acids long. V lost 2 bases, J lost 7 bases, and 17 bases lay in between. CDR3 sequence (DNA): TGTGCCAGCAGTTTATCCGTGCCCCCGGATGGCGGGGAGCTGTTTTTT. It is translated as CASSLSVPPDGGELFF.

The chain employs TRBV7-2 and TRBJ1-2; D call uncertain. Germline-derived CDR1 and CDR2 are SGHTA and FQGNSA. V lost 8 bases, J lost 6 bases, and 19 bases lay in between. The CDR3 is 14 amino acids. The CDR3, as DNA: TGTGCCAGCTCCTCCAAGGAGAGGAGGCATGGCTACACCTTC. Translation: CASSSKERRHGYTF.

The chain employs TRBV25-1 and TRBJ1-5; possible D gene TRBD1, 5 bases. Germline CDR1 and CDR2: MGHDK and SYGVNS. Trimming removed 6 bases at V and 0 bases at J, with 9 bases between. The CDR3 spans 14 residues. In DNA form, the CDR3 reads TGTGCCAGCAGCTCGACAGATAGCAATCAGCCCCAGCATTTT. As protein: CASSSTDSNQPQHF.

Many counts were recorded for this clonotype. V is TRBV7-8 and J is TRBJ2-7; unclear D gene. The V end lost 1 base, the J end lost 3 bases, and 4 bases lay between the germline ends. Germline V gene lookup returns CDR1 SGHVS and CDR2 FQNEAQ. The CDR3 runs 12 residues. CDR3 in DNA: TGTGCCAGCAGCTTAGTGCTCTACGAGCAGTACTTC. This encodes CASSLVLYEQYF. Full variable domain (missing parts from reference TRBV7-8 and TRBJ2-7): GAGVSQSPRYKVAKRGQDVALRCDPISGHVSLFWYQQALGQGPEFLTYFQNEAQLDKSGLPSDRFFAERPEGSVSTLKIQRTQQEDSAVYLCASSLVLYEQYFGPGTRLTVT.

Many counts were recorded for this clonotype. The CDR3, as DNA: TGTGCCAGCTCACCCGGACGGCCCAGCAATCAGCCCCAGCATTTT. This encodes CASSPGRPSNQPQHF. The chain recombines TRBV18 with TRBJ1-5; no clear D gene. This CDR3 has 15 amino acids. Per germline, CDR1 KGHSH and CDR2 LQKENI. With 3 bases removed from V and 1 base from J, the gap between germline ends came to 10 bases. Full variable domain (rest looked up from reference TRBV18 and TRBJ1-5): NAGVMQNPRHLVRRRGQEARLRCSPMKGHSHVYWYRQLPEEGLKFMVYLQKENIIDESGMPKERFSAEFPKEGPSILRIQQVVRGDSAAYFCASSPGRPSNQPQHFGDGTRLSIL.

This clonotype was found many times. The chain has TRBV7-9 and TRBJ2-5; 7 positions agree with TRBD1. The CDR3 is 16 amino acids. V gave up 3 bases and J gave up 5 bases; unmatched junction bases: 12. The germline CDR1 and CDR2 sequences are SEHNR and FQNEAQ (reference sequence). The CDR3 bases are TGTGCCAGCAGCTTCGGGGTTCCGGGACAGAAGGAGACCCAGTACTTC. This sequence encodes CASSFGVPGQKETQYF.

This clonotype was observed a handful of times. The rearrangement uses TRBV5-5 and TRBJ1-6, with D uncertain. Germline CDR1 reads SGHKS; CDR2 reads YYEKEE (reference sequence). The CDR3 is 13 residues long. Trimming removed 4 bases from V and 8 bases from J, with 10 bases in between. In DNA, the CDR3 is TGTGCCAGCAGCCTCCTCTTGGATTCACCCCTCCACTTT. Protein sequence: CASSLLLDSPLHF.

This clonotype was detected only a few times. This chain links TRBV20-1 with TRBJ2-7, with a tentative D call TRBD2 (6 bases). The CDR3 loop spans 15 amino acids. The V end lost 3 bases, the J end lost 1 base, and 16 bases lay between the germline ends. The germline V gene has CDR1 DFQATT and CDR2 SNEGSKA (reference sequence). The CDR3 spells CSASGGGGRSYEQYF. CDR3 coding DNA: TGCAGTGCTAGCGGGGGAGGAGGCAGATCCTACGAGCAGTACTTC.

The chain recombines TRBV11-2 with TRBJ2-1; 9 bases line up with TRBD1. In germline, CDR1 is SGHAT, CDR2 FQNNGV. With V trimmed by 5 bases and J by 6 bases, 5 bases remained unmatched. The CDR3 contains 14 residues. The CDR3 nucleotides are TGTGCCAGCAGCCCGGACAGGGGTGGCAATGAGCAGTTCTTC. Its translation is CASSPDRGGNEQFF.

This sequence joins TRBV7-2 and TRBJ2-7; TRBD2 agrees at 12 bases. The J segment lost 6 bases and the V segment lost 1 base, leaving 1 base of the junction unmatched. There are 14 residues in the CDR3. The germline V gene has CDR1 SGHTA and CDR2 FQGNSA. The CDR3: CASSLGLAGAEQYF. In DNA form, the CDR3 reads TGTGCCAGCAGCTTAGGACTAGCGGGAGCCGAGCAGTACTTC.

This clonotype was detected only a few times. The rearrangement uses TRBV9 and TRBJ1-2; 10 nucleotides agree with TRBD1. V lost 3 bases and J lost 8; bases outside the gene matches: 13. This CDR3 is 16 amino acids long. CDR1 is SGDLS, CDR2 YYNGEE, per germline. CDR3 in DNA: TGTGCCAGCAGCGCTCTGGTTGGGACAGGGGTTACGGGCTACACCTTC. Encoded protein: CASSALVGTGVTGYTF. The full variable domain, completed using reference TRBV9 and TRBJ1-2, is DSGVTQTPKHLITATGQRVTLRCSPRSGDLSVYWYQQSLDQGLQFLIQYYNGEERAKGNILERFSAQQFPDLHSELNLSSLELGDSALYFCASSALVGTGVTGYTFGSGTRLTVV.

V gene TRBV6-6 combines with J gene TRBJ2-1, with a tentative D call TRBD2 (6 bases). The germline V gene encodes CDR1 MNHNY and CDR2 SVGAGI (reference sequence). The CDR3 spans 14 residues. The chain's CDR3 is CVGRDGPGLNEQFF. CDR3 coding DNA: TGTGTCGGGCGGGATGGCCCCGGACTGAATGAGCAGTTCTTC.

This clonotype was found a few times. The rearrangement joins TRBV20-1 to TRBJ2-2; the D call may be TRBD1 or TRBD2 (5 bases each). CDR1 and CDR2 from the germline V gene are DFQATT and SNEGSKA (reference sequence). This CDR3 is built from 12 residues. V lost 4 bases to trimming and J lost 5 bases, with 8 bases between them. The CDR3 protein is CSAKGSTGELFF. The CDR3 DNA reads as TGCAGTGCTAAGGGGAGTACCGGGGAGCTGTTTTTT.

This clonotype was observed a few times. The gene calls are TRBV7-2 and TRBJ2-1; D is unresolved. The germline gives CDR1 SGHTA, CDR2 FQGNSA. CDR3 length: 15 amino acids. V lost 6 bases and J 2 bases, leaving 14 bases between the germline ends. The CDR3 nucleotides read TGTGCCAGCAGTTACAGCAAGAGCGCCTACAATGAGCAGTTCTTC. Translation: CASSYSKSAYNEQFF. The whole variable domain, filled in from reference TRBV7-2 and TRBJ2-1, reads GAGVSQSPSNKVTEKGKDVELRCDPISGHTALYWYRQSLGQGLEFLIYFQGNSAPDKSGLPSDRFSAERTGGSVSTLTIQRTQQEDSAVYLCASSYSKSAYNEQFFGPGTRLTVL.

This clonotype was seen a handful of times. The CDR3 loop is CASSLRAGRNTGELFF. The CDR3 bases are TGTGCCAGCAGCTTAAGGGCAGGGAGGAACACCGGGGAGCTGTTTTTT. V gene TRBV7-3 combines with J gene TRBJ2-2, with D possibly called TRBD1 or TRBD2 (5 bases each). V was pared by 1 base and J by 1 base, with 10 bases between. The CDR3 is 16 residues long. The germline V gene encodes CDR1 SGHTA and CDR2 FQGTGA. The full variable domain, with the rest looked up from reference TRBV7-3 and TRBJ2-2, is GAGVSQTPSNKVTEKGKYVELRCDPISGHTALYWYRQSLGQGPEFLIYFQGTGAADDSGLPNDRFFAVRPEGSVSTLKIQRTERGDSAVYLCASSLRAGRNTGELFFGEGSRLTVL.

This clonotype was counted between two and nine times. This sequence joins TRBV7-3 and TRBJ1-1; D is unresolved. Trimming left V 1 base short and J 6 bases short, with 9 bases between. Germline-derived CDR1 and CDR2 are SGHTA and FQGTGA. This CDR3 has 13 amino acids. The CDR3 DNA sequence: TGTGCCAGCAGCTTAAGGAGGGAAGCTGAAGCTTTCTTT. Protein: CASSLRREAEAFF.

The CDR3 DNA reads TGTGCCAGCAGTTCCAAGGGGGCGACCTACGAGCAGTACTTC. This codes for CASSSKGATYEQYF. The rearrangement joins TRBV27 to TRBJ2-7; TRBD1 aligns across 7 bases. The CDR3 has 14 residues. The V segment lost 4 bases and the J segment 2 bases; nucleotides outside the gene matches: 5. CDR1 and CDR2 from the germline V gene are MNHEY and SMNVEV (reference sequence).

This clonotype occurred a few times. The CDR3 loop is CASSFDPGLGLNEQFF. The CDR3 DNA sequence: TGTGCCAGCAGTTTCGACCCGGGACTAGGGTTGAATGAGCAGTTCTTC. V is TRBV12-3 or TRBV12-4 and J is TRBJ2-1; TRBD2 matches at 8 bases. The V segment lost 3 bases and the J segment 7 bases; nucleotides outside the gene matches: 11. This CDR3 has 16 amino acids.